What follows are 31 T cell receptor beta chains derived from one specimen sequenced in a study of blood T cell repertoires in COVID-19 (dated by TCRdb to 2018 to 2020). The library was generated by the immunoSEQ multiplex PCR assay. The immuneACCESS repertoire file appears here via TCRdb, limited to in-frame rearrangements. These files lack a portion of the clones; in checked studies, under half of the deficit traces to unresolved V genes, and the cause of the others is not known. The sample data list about 160,000 clones, and around 82% of these were observed just once. Approximately 11% of the sample lies in the top ten. Sequences were obtained from peripheral blood. The receptors were sampled from a man aged 55 to 70 with active or convalescent COVID-19.

This clone was seen a few times. In nucleotides, the CDR3 is TGTGCCAGCAGCCAGTGGGCAGCGGGCGAGCAGTACTTC. It is translated as CASSQWAAGEQYF. The V and J genes are TRBV3-1 (or the pseudogene TRBV3-2) and TRBJ2-7; D is perhaps TRBD2 (6 bases). Looked up from germline, CDR1 is LGHDT and CDR2 is YNNKEL (reference sequence). The CDR3 is 13 residues long. Trimming pared 3 bases from V and 6 bases from J, leaving 12 bases between.

V and J are TRBV6-5 and TRBJ2-2; the D is unclear. This CDR3 has 13 residues. The germline V gene encodes CDR1 MNHEY and CDR2 SVGAGI. Trimming cost V 10 bases and J 4 bases, with 13 bases left between them. As DNA, the CDR3 is TGTGCCATCAAGAAGGAGAGCACCGGGGAGCTGTTTTTT. As protein: CAIKKESTGELFF.

This chain connects TRBV5-4 to TRBJ2-7; D not certain. The CDR3 length is 13 residues. Trimming shortened V by 0 bases and J by 5 bases, and 9 bases separated the two germline ends. Germline CDR1 and CDR2: SGHNT and YYREEE (reference sequence). CDR3 residues: CASSLASADEQYF. The CDR3 DNA sequence: TGTGCCAGCAGCTTGGCGTCCGCGGACGAGCAGTACTTC.

The rearrangement links TRBV18 to TRBJ2-3, with 10 bases matching TRBD2. Trimming at V came to 5 bases and at J to 6 bases, leaving 5 bases not matched to a gene. Per the germline V gene, CDR1 is KGHSH and CDR2 is LQKENI. The CDR3 has 14 amino acids. CDR3 protein: CASSRLAGADTQYF. CDR3 DNA: TGTGCCAGCTCAAGGCTAGCGGGAGCGGATACGCAGTATTTT. Full variable domain (outside the CDR3, taken from reference TRBV18 and TRBJ2-3): NAGVMQNPRHLVRRRGQEARLRCSPMKGHSHVYWYRQLPEEGLKFMVYLQKENIIDESGMPKERFSAEFPKEGPSILRIQQVVRGDSAAYFCASSRLAGADTQYFGPGTRLTVL.

The rearrangement uses TRBV14 and TRBJ1-2; D remains ambiguous. V shed 0 bases and J shed 2 bases, with 10 bases lying between them. Germline V lookup: CDR1 SGHDN, CDR2 FVKESK. The CDR3 covers 15 residues. CDR3 DNA sequence: TGTGCCAGCAGCCAAGATCGGAGACTGAACTATGGCTACACCTTC. Protein: CASSQDRRLNYGYTF.

This chain uses TRBV19 with TRBJ2-1; 10 bases align to TRBD2. The CDR3 sequence is 15 residues long. Germline-derived CDR1 and CDR2 are LNHDA and SQIVND (reference sequence). Unmatched junction bases numbered 5, after V lost 6 bases and J lost 3 bases. The CDR3 DNA sequence: TGTGCCAGTAGGATCCTAGCGGGAGACTACAATGAGCAGTTCTTC. Its protein is CASRILAGDYNEQFF.

The chain employs TRBV10-3 and TRBJ2-1; 11 nucleotides line up with TRBD2. The germline V gene has CDR1 ENHRY and CDR2 SYGVKD. The CDR3 consists of 15 residues. The ends lost 5 bases at V and 4 bases at J; junction bases unmatched: 4. CDR3 region: CAISQTSGAYNEQFF. In DNA form, the CDR3 reads TGTGCCATCAGTCAGACTAGCGGGGCGTACAATGAGCAGTTCTTC.

The J gene is TRBJ1-1, the V gene TRBV5-1, with 8 nucleotides matching TRBD1. V lost 0 bases to trimming and J lost 5 bases; unmatched junction nucleotides: 3. Per germline, CDR1 SGHRS and CDR2 YFSETQ. This CDR3 comprises 14 residues. The CDR3 bases are TGCGCCAGCAGCTTGGTTGACAGGGGTACTGAAGCTTTCTTT. This sequence encodes CASSLVDRGTEAFF.

The gene calls are TRBV6-1 and TRBJ2-1; TRBD1 matches at 10 bases. Trimming at V came to 1 base and at J to 8 bases, leaving 8 bases not matched to a gene. Germline V CDR1 and CDR2: MNHNS, SASEGT. This CDR3 comprises 16 residues. In DNA form, the CDR3 reads TGTGCCAGCAGTGAAGGACAGGGGGCCCTCGGAGATGAGCAGTTCTTC. Protein product: CASSEGQGALGDEQFF.

The chain uses TRBV7-6 and TRBJ2-7; 7 bases match TRBD2. Germline CDR1 and CDR2: SGHVS and FNYEAQ. Germline trimming cut 5 bases from V and 5 bases from J; bases unmatched to any gene: 0. The CDR3 sequence is 11 residues long. CDR3 DNA sequence: TGTGCCAGCAGCCGGGGGGACGAGCAGTACTTC. The encoded protein is CASSRGDEQYF.

The chain employs TRBV5-4 and TRBJ2-7; TRBD2 matches 10 bases. Trimming cost V 3 bases and J 0 bases; bases outside gene matches: 6. The length of the CDR3 is 16 residues. Germline V gene sequence: CDR1 SGHNT, CDR2 YYREEE (reference sequence). The CDR3 reads CASSYLAGAISYEQYF. The CDR3 DNA sequence: TGTGCCAGCAGCTACCTAGCGGGGGCCATCTCCTACGAGCAGTACTTC. Using reference TRBV5-4 and TRBJ2-7 for the parts outside the CDR3, the full variable domain is ETGVTQSPTHLIKTRGQQVTLRCSSQSGHNTVSWYQQALGQGPQFIFQYYREEENGRGNFPPRFSGLQFPNYSSELNVNALELDDSALYLCASSYLAGAISYEQYFGPGTRLTVT.

This chain uses TRBV3-1 (or the pseudogene TRBV3-2) with TRBJ1-1; 10 bases align to TRBD1. With V trimmed by 4 bases and J by 7 bases, 6 bases remained unmatched. The CDR3 sequence is 14 residues long. Germline CDR1 LGHDT, CDR2 YNNKEL (reference sequence). The CDR3 protein is CASSPRQGAIEAFF. In DNA, the CDR3 is TGTGCCAGCAGCCCTAGACAGGGGGCGATTGAAGCTTTCTTT.

The chain joins TRBV27 to TRBJ2-5; 9 positions match TRBD2. CDR1 is MNHEY, CDR2 SMNVEV, per germline (reference sequence). The CDR3 extends over 16 amino acids. Trimming took 1 base from V and 3 from J; bases not matched to a gene: 6. CDR3 sequence (DNA): TGTGCCAGCAGTTTATATCTGCGGGGGGGGGAAGAGACCCAGTACTTC. Translation gives CASSLYLRGGEETQYF.

This chain connects TRBV3-1 (or the pseudogene TRBV3-2) to TRBJ2-7; the D is unclear. V was pared by 0 bases and J by 5 bases, with 17 bases between. Germline CDR1 reads LGHDT; CDR2 reads YNNKEL (reference sequence). The CDR3 covers 16 residues. The CDR3 reads CASSQEGWAAVHEQYF. The CDR3 DNA sequence: TGTGCCAGCAGCCAAGAAGGTTGGGCAGCCGTTCACGAGCAGTACTTC.

This chain uses TRBV6-1 with TRBJ1-5, with D uncertain. This CDR3 spans 17 amino acids. The ends were cut back, 0 bases at V and 0 bases at J, with 12 bases in the middle. Germline assignment: CDR1 MNHNS and CDR2 SASEGT. CDR3 amino acids: CASSEAVTSYSNQPQHF. CDR3 DNA: TGTGCCAGCAGTGAAGCCGTGACAAGTTATAGCAATCAGCCCCAGCATTTT.

This chain connects TRBV5-6 to TRBJ1-5; TRBD1 might be the D (6 bases). Germline lookup yields CDR1 SGHDT and CDR2 YYEEEE. This CDR3 has 14 amino acids. Trimming left V 1 base short and J 6 bases short, with 11 bases between. The CDR3 reads CASSLTGQPQPQHF. For the CDR3, the DNA is TGTGCCAGCAGCTTGACAGGGCAGCCTCAGCCCCAGCATTTT.

This chain links TRBV18 with TRBJ2-7; 9 bases map to TRBD1. The CDR3 loop spans 16 amino acids. Germline-derived CDR1 and CDR2 are KGHSH and LQKENI. The trim removed 5 bases at V and 0 bases at J, leaving 8 bases unmatched. The chain's CDR3 is CASSGTGQLVSYEQYF. The CDR3 region has the DNA TGTGCCAGCTCAGGGACAGGGCAACTGGTCTCCTACGAGCAGTACTTC.

This clone was seen a handful of times. The chain links TRBV6-1 to TRBJ1-5; 8 positions match TRBD1. The CDR3 spans 16 residues. Germline V gene data show CDR1 as MNHNS and CDR2 as SASEGT. The V gene end was trimmed by 3 bases and the J gene end by 2 bases; junction bases not matched to a gene: 6. DNA for the CDR3: TGTGCCAGCAGTGAGTCGACAGGGGACGGCAATCAGCCCCAGCATTTT. Translating it yields CASSESTGDGNQPQHF.

The CDR3 protein is CASSVSLAGSTDTQYF. CDR3 sequence (DNA): TGTGCCAGCAGCGTATCACTAGCGGGGAGCACAGATACGCAGTATTTT. V usage is TRBV9 and J usage is TRBJ2-3; 10 positions match TRBD2. This CDR3 has 16 amino acids. V lost 1 base and J lost 0; bases outside the gene matches: 2. CDR1 is SGDLS, CDR2 YYNGEE, per germline.

This clone was recorded a few times. V is TRBV7-2 and J is TRBJ1-5, with D tentatively TRBD1 (6 bases). Germline CDR1 reads SGHTA; CDR2 reads FQGNSA. This CDR3 has 15 amino acids. V shed 1 base and J shed 4 bases, with 11 bases lying between them. As DNA, the CDR3 is TGTGCCAGCAGCTTAGACAGGGCAGTGAATCAGCCCCAGCATTTT. This encodes CASSLDRAVNQPQHF.

V is TRBV5-4 and J is TRBJ2-3; tentatively, D is TRBD2 (6 bases). There are 13 residues in the CDR3. Trimming pared 2 bases from V and 4 bases from J, leaving 8 bases between. Germline V CDR1 and CDR2: SGHNT, YYREEE (reference sequence). The CDR3 reads CASSFSGADTQYF. For the CDR3, the DNA is TGTGCCAGCAGCTTTTCGGGGGCAGATACGCAGTATTTT.

In its sample, this clone was seen a few times. The V gene is TRBV5-1, the J gene TRBJ2-3; 12 bases are shared with TRBD2. Germline V lookup: CDR1 SGHRS, CDR2 YFSETQ. V shed 3 bases and J 7 bases; nucleotides not matched to a gene: 6. This CDR3 is 15 amino acids long. Here the CDR3 DNA reads TGCGCCAGCAGCTACACTAGCGGGGGGTCCAATACGCAGTATTTT. Amino acid sequence: CASSYTSGGSNTQYF.

The V gene is TRBV21-1, the J gene TRBJ1-4. TRBV21-1 is tagged as a pseudogene. The CDR3 contains 15 residues. This CDR3 is CASSNWGEANEKLFF. The CDR3 DNA reads as TGTGCCAGCAGCAATTGGGGGGAAGCTAATGAAAAACTGTTTTTT.

The V call is TRBV5-5, the J call TRBJ2-2, with D perhaps TRBD2 (6 bases). Germline V lookup: CDR1 SGHKS, CDR2 YYEKEE (reference sequence). CDR3 length equals 14 residues. V lost 4 bases and J 2 bases, leaving 9 bases between the germline ends. The CDR3 region is CASSPGTNTGELFF. CDR3 DNA sequence: TGTGCCAGCAGCCCCGGGACTAACACCGGGGAGCTGTTTTTT.

The V gene is TRBV7-2, the J gene TRBJ2-5, with D possibly being TRBD1 (5 bases). Deletions cut 2 bases from V and 1 base from J, with 8 bases between. Germline CDR1 SGHTA, CDR2 FQGNSA. The CDR3 contains 14 residues. CDR3 sequence (DNA): TGTGCCAGCAGCTTACAGGGATCCCAAGAGACCCAGTACTTC. This gives the protein CASSLQGSQETQYF.

This clone was recorded only once. The CDR3 sequence: CASKEMGRTEAFF. CDR3 DNA sequence: TGTGCCAGTAAGGAGATGGGGAGGACTGAAGCTTTCTTT. This sequence joins TRBV19 and TRBJ1-1; D not resolved. CDR3 length: 13 amino acids. Trimming stripped 7 bases from V and 5 bases from J, with 14 bases between. CDR1 is LNHDA, CDR2 SQIVND, per germline (reference sequence).

The V and J genes are TRBV27 and TRBJ1-5, with 9 bases aligning to TRBD1. Germline V gene lookup returns CDR1 MNHEY and CDR2 SMNVEV (reference sequence). This CDR3 contains 13 residues. V lost 5 bases to trimming and J lost 15 bases; unmatched junction nucleotides: 11. The DNA for the CDR3 is TGTGCCAGCAGTACCCAACAGGGGGCCCCGTTGCATTTT. Its protein is CASSTQQGAPLHF.

The rearrangement links TRBV10-1 to TRBJ1-1; D is possibly TRBD1 (5 bases). V lost 2 bases to trimming and J lost 5 bases, with 15 bases between them. The CDR3 runs to 15 residues. Germline V gene lookup returns CDR1 WNHNN and CDR2 SYGVQD (reference sequence). As DNA, the CDR3 is TGCGCCAGCAGTGAGAGGACCTTGGAGGGGACTGAAGCTTTCTTT. It yields the protein CASSERTLEGTEAFF.

This chain uses TRBV7-6 with TRBJ1-1; 8 bases line up with TRBD1. Looked up from germline, CDR1 is SGHVS and CDR2 is FNYEAQ. With V trimmed by 5 bases and J by 0 bases, 5 bases remained unmatched. The CDR3 extends over 15 amino acids. The CDR3 spells CASSKGTGMNTEAFF. CDR3 sequence (DNA): TGTGCCAGCAGCAAGGGGACAGGAATGAACACTGAAGCTTTCTTT.

V and J are TRBV12-3 or TRBV12-4 and TRBJ1-1; D gene ambiguous. V lost 3 bases and J lost 7, with 6 bases in between. The CDR3 totals 11 residues. The CDR3 region is CASSFSREAFF. CDR3 sequence (DNA): TGTGCCAGCAGTTTTAGCCGTGAAGCTTTCTTT.

Here the CDR3 DNA reads TGCGCCAGCAGCCTACTAGCGGGGAGCTCTGGGGCCAACGTCCTGACTTTC. It translates to CASSLLAGSSGANVLTF. J is TRBJ2-6 and V is TRBV5-1; 10 bases fit TRBD2. Germline-derived CDR1 and CDR2 are SGHRS and YFSETQ. The CDR3 is 17 amino acids. V was clipped by 4 bases and J by 0 bases; unmatched bases: 4. Full variable domain (remainder filled in from reference TRBV5-1 and TRBJ2-6): KAGVTQTPRYLIKTRGQQVTLSCSPISGHRSVSWYQQTPGQGLQFLFEYFSETQRNKGNFPGRFSGRQFSNSRSEMNVSTLELGDSALYLCASSLLAGSSGANVLTFGAGSRLTVL.